What follows describes a single T cell receptor (beta chain). As yet, its antigen is unknown. The CDR3 consists of 18 residues. CDR1 MDHEN and CDR2 SYDVKM come from the germline V gene. With V trimmed by 8 bases and J by 5 bases, 13 bases remained unmatched. In the PCR, 60 Vbeta and 13 Jbeta primers were used. The repertoire was sequenced with immunoSEQ multiplex PCR; TCRdb's copy has only in-frame clones and lacks some. Of 130,000 or so clones in the sample, around four fifths are singletons; the top ten hold roughly 5.5%. This entry is derived from a study of cytomegalovirus exposure and HLA in healthy donors. Study-wide context: Caucasian-associated ancestry cluster membership applied to less than 85% of several hundred genotyped donors.

Study-level results: The classifier reportedly diagnosed cytomegalovirus status with high specificity and sensitivity.

Sequenced sample: PBMCs. V usage is TRBV28 and J usage is TRBJ2-2; 14 bases align to TRBD2. This receptor was obtained from a man aged 25 to 40 in good health and CMV-seronegative. The CDR3 coding sequence is TGTGCCAGCTCCACACCGGGGACTAGCGGGGGCGAGACCGGGGAGCTGTTTTTT. The encoded protein is CASSTPGTSGGETGELFF.